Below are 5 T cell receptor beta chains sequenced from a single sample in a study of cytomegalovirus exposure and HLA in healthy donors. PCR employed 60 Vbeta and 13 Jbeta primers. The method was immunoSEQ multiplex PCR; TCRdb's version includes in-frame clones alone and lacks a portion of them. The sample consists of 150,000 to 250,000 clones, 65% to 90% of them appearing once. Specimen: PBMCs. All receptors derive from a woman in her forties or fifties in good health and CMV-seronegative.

CDR3 bases: TGTGCCAGCCGGGACACCAACACCGGGGAGCTGTTTTTT. It encodes CASRDTNTGELFF. The V gene is TRBV6-5, the J gene TRBJ2-2; tentative D call: TRBD1 (6 bases). V lost 8 bases to trimming and J lost 2 bases, with 9 bases between them. In germline, CDR1 is MNHEY, CDR2 SVGAGI. The CDR3 runs to 13 residues.

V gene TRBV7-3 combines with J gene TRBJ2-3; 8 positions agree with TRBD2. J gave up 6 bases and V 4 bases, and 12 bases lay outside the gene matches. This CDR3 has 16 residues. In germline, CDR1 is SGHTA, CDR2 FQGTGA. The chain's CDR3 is CASSSTPGGVLDTQYF. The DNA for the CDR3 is TGTGCCAGCAGCTCCACGCCCGGGGGGGTGTTGGATACGCAGTATTTT.

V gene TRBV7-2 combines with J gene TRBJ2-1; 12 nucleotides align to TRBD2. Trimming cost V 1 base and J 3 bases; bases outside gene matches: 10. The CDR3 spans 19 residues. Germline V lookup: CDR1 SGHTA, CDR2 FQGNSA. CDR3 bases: TGTGCCAGCAGCTTAGTGGATCTAGCGGGAGGGATTGGCTACAATGAGCAGTTCTTC. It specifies CASSLVDLAGGIGYNEQFF.

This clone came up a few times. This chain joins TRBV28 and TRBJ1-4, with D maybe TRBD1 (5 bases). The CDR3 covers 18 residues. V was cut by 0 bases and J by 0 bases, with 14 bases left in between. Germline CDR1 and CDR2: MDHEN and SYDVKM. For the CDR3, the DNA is TGTGCCAGCAGTTTATGGGACATCCAGGATGCAACTAATGAAAAACTGTTTTTT. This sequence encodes CASSLWDIQDATNEKLFF.

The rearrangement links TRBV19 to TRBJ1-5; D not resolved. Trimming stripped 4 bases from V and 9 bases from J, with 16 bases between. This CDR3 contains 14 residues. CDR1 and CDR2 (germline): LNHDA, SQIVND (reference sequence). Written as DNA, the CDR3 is TGTGCCAGTAGTACTCCGGGTCTACCGGGGCCCCAGCATTTT. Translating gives CASSTPGLPGPQHF.